The sequence of this TCR beta chain was determined in a study of blood T cell repertoires in COVID-19. The table came from immunoSEQ multiplex PCR; TCRdb's copy has only in-frame clones and leaves some out. The table lists about 480,000 clones, approximately 90% of them singletons. Two negative PCRs, clearance, or symptom resolution characterized the recovered Cohort 3 donors. CDR3 length: 13 amino acids. Germline lookup yields CDR1 MNHEY and CDR2 SVGAGI. This TCR was recovered from a woman aged 40 to 50 who had recovered from COVID-19. This chain connects TRBV6-5 to TRBJ2-1, with 8 positions matching TRBD1. Sample: PBMCs or T cells enriched from blood (not recorded which). This chain's CDR3 is CATLDRGHNEQFF. DNA for the CDR3: TGTGCGACTTTAGACAGGGGCCACAATGAGCAGTTCTTC.